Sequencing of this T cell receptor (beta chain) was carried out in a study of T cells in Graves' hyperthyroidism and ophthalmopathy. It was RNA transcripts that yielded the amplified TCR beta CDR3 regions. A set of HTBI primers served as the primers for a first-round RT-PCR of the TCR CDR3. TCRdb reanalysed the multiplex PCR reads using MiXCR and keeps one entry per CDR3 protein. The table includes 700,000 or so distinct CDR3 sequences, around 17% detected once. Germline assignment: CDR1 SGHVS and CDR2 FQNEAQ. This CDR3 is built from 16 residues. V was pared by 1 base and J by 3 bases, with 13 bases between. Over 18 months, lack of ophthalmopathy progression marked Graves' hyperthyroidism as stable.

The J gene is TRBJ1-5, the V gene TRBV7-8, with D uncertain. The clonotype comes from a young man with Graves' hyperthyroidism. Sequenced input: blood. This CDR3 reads CASSLVPRRPNQPQHF. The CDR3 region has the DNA TGTGCCAGCAGCTTAGTCCCACGCCGCCCCAATCAGCCCCAGCATTTT.